This is a list of T cell receptor beta chains from one sample in a study of vaccination and CD4 T cells after COVID-19. TCRdb passed the PCR reads through MiXCR, listing each CDR3 protein once. The sample records tens of thousands of distinct CDR3 sequences, roughly a third being singletons. Their antigens remain unidentified. Specimen: CD4+ T cells from blood, cultured in vitro, collected about 7 months after SARS-CoV-2 vaccination. The receptors derive from a human donor who had recovered from COVID-19. Both conserved end residues are trimmed from each CDR3. A D gene is named only where the DNA matches it firmly.

V gene | D gene | CDR3 protein
TRBV20-1 | NA | SARAGVIEEQF
TRBV7-2 | TRBD1 | ASSPGTGWTGELF
TRBV2 | NA | ASRRVQSPGELF
TRBV19 | NA | ASSKIGTGISNQPQH
TRBV7-9 | NA | ASSLRAGVSSPLH
TRBV20-1 | TRBD1 | SAATGQGRQPQH
TRBV11-2 | TRBD2 | ASSRAISGTNTGELF
TRBV20-1 | NA | SASENTDTQY
TRBV7-2 | TRBD2 | ASSKGTSGKETQY
TRBV27 | TRBD1 | ASSKTGRLVSPLH
TRBV20-1 | NA | SAPPWNTEAF
TRBV18 | NA | ASSPLAGYVDEQF
TRBV2 | NA | AGRSSYEQY
TRBV5-4 | TRBD2 | ASSLARTSGYNEQF
TRBV6-1 | NA | ASNYGGRQETQY
TRBV24-1 | NA | ATSEGSGNTGELF
TRBV2 | NA | ASRTTVNTEAF
TRBV7-2 | TRBD2 | ASSLARQGPGTSGISYEQY
TRBV28 | TRBD2 | ASTTLAGSSTDTQY
TRBV6-5 | NA | ASSYLSGFDTGELF